These 17 T cell receptor beta chains were all obtained from the same sample, sequenced in a study of OX40 agonist ivuxolimab in advanced cancers. Profiling relied on immunoSEQ multiplex PCR, and the TCRdb table lists in-frame clones only, not all of them. The data hold tens of thousands of clones, with roughly four fifths observed a single time. Sequences were derived from CD4+ or CD8+ T cells sorted from blood, sampled in a trial of the OX40 agonist ivuxolimab. Receptor source: an adult with an advanced solid tumor such as melanoma, head and neck, liver or kidney cancer.

The genes are TRBV7-8 and TRBJ2-7; D not certain. This CDR3 comprises 15 residues. V was pared by 1 base and J by 4 bases, with 14 bases between. Germline assignment: CDR1 SGHVS and CDR2 FQNEAQ. In DNA form, the CDR3 reads TGTGCCAGCAGCTTAGACGCCTCTGGGCGGTACGAGCAGTACTTC. Its translation: CASSLDASGRYEQYF.

J is TRBJ2-1 and V is TRBV27; the D gene is possibly TRBD1 (6 bases). The CDR3 has 17 residues. Germline CDR1 reads MNHEY; CDR2 reads SMNVEV (reference sequence). V lost 6 bases and J lost 3, with 21 bases in between. The CDR3 DNA reads TGTGCCAGCAGCTCTCCCCCTTGGGCAGGGGACTACAATGAGCAGTTCTTC. It encodes CASSSPPWAGDYNEQFF.

The chain is built from TRBV28 and TRBJ2-7; D remains unclear. Deletions cut 1 base from V and 0 bases from J, with 7 bases between. The length of the CDR3 is 14 residues. Germline V lookup: CDR1 MDHEN, CDR2 SYDVKM. CDR3 in DNA: TGTGCCAGCAGTTTATCTCGTAGCTCCTACGAGCAGTACTTC. This translates into CASSLSRSSYEQYF.

The J gene is TRBJ1-5, the V gene TRBV28; D unresolved. The V and J ends lost 5 bases and 5 bases respectively, with 13 bases between them. The CDR3 has 14 amino acids. Germline CDR1 and CDR2: MDHEN and SYDVKM. The CDR3 bases are TGTGCCAGCAGTCTCGTATCGGTGGATCAGCCCCAGCATTTT. This gives the protein CASSLVSVDQPQHF. The full variable domain, completed using reference TRBV28 and TRBJ1-5, is DVKVTQSSRYLVKRTGEKVFLECVQDMDHENMFWYRQDPGLGLRLIYFSYDVKMKEKGDIPEGYSVSREKKERFSLILESASTNQTSMYLCASSLVSVDQPQHFGDGTRLSIL.

Only one count was recorded for this clone. The chain joins TRBV15 to TRBJ2-5; no reliable D call. The V end was cut by 4 bases, the J end by 5 bases, with 5 bases between. This CDR3 has 11 amino acids. CDR1 and CDR2 (germline): LNHNV, YYDKDF (reference sequence). CDR3 bases: TGTGCCACCAGCATCTCGGAGACCCAGTACTTC. Its protein product is CATSISETQYF.

This chain links TRBV10-3 with TRBJ2-3, with 9 bases identical to TRBD1. Looked up from germline, CDR1 is ENHRY and CDR2 is SYGVKD. Germline trimming cut 4 bases from V and 4 bases from J; bases unmatched to any gene: 3. The CDR3 runs to 14 residues. The CDR3 nucleotides are TGTGCCATCAGTGGGACAGGGGTGGCAGATACGCAGTATTTT. Protein sequence: CAISGTGVADTQYF.

The CDR3 sequence: CASRGGGRLDNEQFF. In DNA form, the CDR3 reads TGTGCCAGCAGGGGAGGGGGACGCCTTGACAATGAGCAGTTCTTC. The V and J genes are TRBV9 and TRBJ2-1, with a possible D match to TRBD2 (7 bases). Between the trimmed V and J ends, which lost 5 bases and 5 bases, there was a span of 17 bases. The CDR3 totals 15 residues. From germline, CDR1 is SGDLS and CDR2 YYNGEE.

J is TRBJ2-2 and V is TRBV6-1; 9 nucleotides match TRBD1. V was clipped by 4 bases and J by 2 bases; unmatched bases: 5. The CDR3 contains 16 residues. Germline assignment: CDR1 MNHNS and CDR2 SASEGT. CDR3 bases: TGTGCCAGCAGTGCCGGGACAGGGAGTAACACCGGGGAGCTGTTTTTT. Protein: CASSAGTGSNTGELFF.

The chain combines TRBV19 with TRBJ2-7; TRBD1 aligns across 8 bases. Germline values: CDR1 LNHDA, CDR2 SQIVND (reference sequence). The CDR3 length is 15 residues. The J segment lost 1 base and the V segment lost 6 bases, leaving 8 bases of the junction unmatched. This CDR3 is CASSNRGRGSYEQYF. The CDR3 nucleotides read TGTGCCAGTAGCAACAGGGGGAGAGGGTCCTACGAGCAGTACTTC. Complete variable domain (other parts from reference TRBV19 and TRBJ2-7): DGGITQSPKYLFRKEGQNVTLSCEQNLNHDAMYWYRQDPGQGLRLIYYSQIVNDFQKGDIAEGYSVSREKKESFPLTVTSAQKNPTAFYLCASSNRGRGSYEQYFGPGTRLTVT.

The chain links TRBV5-6 to TRBJ1-5, with D possibly being TRBD1 (6 bases). The V end was cut by 0 bases, the J end by 0 bases, with 13 bases between. The CDR3 totals 17 residues. The germline V gene encodes CDR1 SGHDT and CDR2 YYEEEE. This CDR3 reads CASSLVGQSYSNQPQHF. Written as DNA, the CDR3 is TGTGCCAGCAGCTTGGTCGGACAGAGCTATAGCAATCAGCCCCAGCATTTT.

The chain employs TRBV6-5 and TRBJ2-2; tentatively, D is TRBD2 (6 bases). The germline gives CDR1 MNHEY, CDR2 SVGAGI. V was trimmed by 7 bases and J by 4 bases, leaving 13 bases between them. The CDR3 length is 14 residues. CDR3 nucleotides: TGTGCCAGCACCATGACTAGACTCACCGGGGAGCTGTTTTTT. Protein: CASTMTRLTGELFF.

The chain is built from TRBV4-1 and TRBJ2-1, with 8 nucleotides matching TRBD1. V was clipped by 4 bases and J by 6 bases; unmatched bases: 8. CDR1 and CDR2 (germline): MGHRA, YSYEKL. The CDR3 runs 15 residues. The CDR3: CASSRDRGQSNEQFF. CDR3 bases: TGCGCCAGCAGCCGCGACAGGGGACAATCCAATGAGCAGTTCTTC.

This chain joins TRBV4-1 and TRBJ2-1; TRBD2 aligns across 8 bases. J was trimmed by 5 bases and V by 4 bases; bases with no gene match: 4. The CDR3 covers 14 residues. Per the germline V gene, CDR1 is MGHRA and CDR2 is YSYEKL. CDR3 nucleotides: TGCGCCAGCAGCCGTCGGGGGGGCCACAATGAGCAGTTCTTC. Translating it yields CASSRRGGHNEQFF.

Only a few counts were recorded for this clone. This sequence joins TRBV28 and TRBJ2-7, with 14 bases lining up with TRBD2. Germline V gene lookup returns CDR1 MDHEN and CDR2 SYDVKM. The CDR3 has 16 residues. Losses at the gene ends were 5 bases for V and 0 bases for J; bases not matched to a gene: 3. This CDR3 is CASSLGTSGGSYEQYF. The CDR3 nucleotides are TGTGCCAGCAGTCTCGGGACTAGCGGGGGCTCCTACGAGCAGTACTTC. Looking up the rest from reference TRBV28 and TRBJ2-7 gives the full variable domain: DVKVTQSSRYLVKRTGEKVFLECVQDMDHENMFWYRQDPGLGLRLIYFSYDVKMKEKGDIPEGYSVSREKKERFSLILESASTNQTSMYLCASSLGTSGGSYEQYFGPGTRLTVT.

The CDR3 DNA is TGTGCCAGCAGCTTGGTCCTGACGGGAGACAATGAGCAGTTCTTC. This codes for CASSLVLTGDNEQFF. This chain joins TRBV7-9 and TRBJ2-1; TRBD2 might be the D (6 bases). Germline V gives CDR1 SEHNR, CDR2 FQNEAQ (reference sequence). The CDR3 loop spans 15 amino acids. The V and J ends lost 3 bases and 5 bases respectively, with 14 bases between them. Complete variable domain (other parts from reference TRBV7-9 and TRBJ2-1): DTGVSQNPRHKITKRGQNVTFRCDPISEHNRLYWYRQTLGQGPEFLTYFQNEAQLEKSRLLSDRFSAERPKGSFSTLEIQRTEQGDSAMYLCASSLVLTGDNEQFFGPGTRLTVL.

In this sample, this clone turned up once. The chain couples TRBV4-1 to TRBJ1-4; D might be TRBD1 (6 bases). CDR3 length: 16 residues. Germline lookup yields CDR1 MGHRA and CDR2 YSYEKL. V was cut by 1 base and J by 4 bases, with 13 bases left in between. CDR3 nucleotide sequence: TGCGCCAGCAGCCAAGTGTCGATGGACAGTAATGAAAAACTGTTTTTT. Translating it yields CASSQVSMDSNEKLFF.

The rearrangement uses TRBV9 and TRBJ2-7, with 10 bases aligning to TRBD2. Germline CDR1 reads SGDLS; CDR2 reads YYNGEE. J lost 6 bases, V lost 2 bases, and 2 bases had no gene match. CDR3 length equals 13 residues. The CDR3 sequence is CASSVRLAGEQYF. CDR3 bases: TGTGCCAGCAGCGTCCGACTAGCGGGCGAGCAGTACTTC.